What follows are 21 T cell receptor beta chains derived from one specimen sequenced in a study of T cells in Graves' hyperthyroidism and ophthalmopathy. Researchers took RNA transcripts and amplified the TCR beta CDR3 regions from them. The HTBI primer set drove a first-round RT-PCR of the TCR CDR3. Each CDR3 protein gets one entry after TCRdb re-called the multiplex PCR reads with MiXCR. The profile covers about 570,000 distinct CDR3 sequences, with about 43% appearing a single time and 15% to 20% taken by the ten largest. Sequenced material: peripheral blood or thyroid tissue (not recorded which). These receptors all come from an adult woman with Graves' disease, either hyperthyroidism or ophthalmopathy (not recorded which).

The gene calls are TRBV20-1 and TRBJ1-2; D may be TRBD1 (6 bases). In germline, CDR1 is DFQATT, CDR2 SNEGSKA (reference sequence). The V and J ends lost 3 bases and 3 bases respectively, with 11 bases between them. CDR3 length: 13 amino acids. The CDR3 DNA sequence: TGCAGTGCTAGGACAGGTCCGGACTATGGCTACACCTTC. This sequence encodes CSARTGPDYGYTF.

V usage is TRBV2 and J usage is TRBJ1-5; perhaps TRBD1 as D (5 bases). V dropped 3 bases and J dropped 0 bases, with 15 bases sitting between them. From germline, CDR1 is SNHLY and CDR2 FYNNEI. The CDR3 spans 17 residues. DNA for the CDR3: TGTGCCAGCAGTGACGGGACCCCTTCCTATAGCAATCAGCCCCAGCATTTT. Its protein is CASSDGTPSYSNQPQHF. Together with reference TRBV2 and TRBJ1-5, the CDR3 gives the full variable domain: EPEVTQTPSHQVTQMGQEVILRCVPISNHLYFYWYRQILGQKVEFLVSFYNNEISEKSEIFDDQFSVERPDGSNFTLKIRSTKLEDSAMYFCASSDGTPSYSNQPQHFGDGTRLSIL.

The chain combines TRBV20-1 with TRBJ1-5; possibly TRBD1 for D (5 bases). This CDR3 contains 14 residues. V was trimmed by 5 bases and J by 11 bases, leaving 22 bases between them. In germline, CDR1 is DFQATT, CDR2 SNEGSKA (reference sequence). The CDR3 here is CSAEGLAGGETQHF. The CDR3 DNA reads TGCAGTGCTGAAGGACTAGCGGGAGGGGAGACCCAGCATTTT.

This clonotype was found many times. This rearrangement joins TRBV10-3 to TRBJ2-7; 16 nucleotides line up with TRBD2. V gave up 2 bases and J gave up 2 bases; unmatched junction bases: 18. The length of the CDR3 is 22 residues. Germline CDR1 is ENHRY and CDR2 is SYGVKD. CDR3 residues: CAISEIVQRTGTSGRVPYEQYF. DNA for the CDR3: TGTGCCATCAGTGAGATAGTACAGAGAACCGGGACTAGCGGGAGGGTACCCTACGAGCAGTACTTC.

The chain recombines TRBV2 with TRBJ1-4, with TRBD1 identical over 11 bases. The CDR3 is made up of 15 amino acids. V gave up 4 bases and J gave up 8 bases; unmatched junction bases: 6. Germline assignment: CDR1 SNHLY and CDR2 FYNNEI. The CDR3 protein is CASSVGTGGSEKLFF. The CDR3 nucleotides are TGTGCCAGCAGTGTCGGGACAGGGGGATCGGAAAAACTGTTTTTT.

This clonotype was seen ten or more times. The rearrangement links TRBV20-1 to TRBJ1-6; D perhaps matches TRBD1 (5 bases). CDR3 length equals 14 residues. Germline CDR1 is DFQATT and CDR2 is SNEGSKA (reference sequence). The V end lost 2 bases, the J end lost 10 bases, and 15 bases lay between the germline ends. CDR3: CSARILGGNSPLHF. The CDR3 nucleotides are TGCAGTGCTAGAATCCTCGGGGGGAACTCACCCCTCCACTTT.

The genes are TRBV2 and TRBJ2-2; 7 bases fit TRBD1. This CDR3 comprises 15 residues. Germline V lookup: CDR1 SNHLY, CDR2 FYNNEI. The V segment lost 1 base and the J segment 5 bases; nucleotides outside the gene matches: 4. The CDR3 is CASSEGVRGTGELFF. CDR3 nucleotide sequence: TGTGCCAGCAGTGAAGGAGTCAGGGGGACCGGGGAGCTGTTTTTT.

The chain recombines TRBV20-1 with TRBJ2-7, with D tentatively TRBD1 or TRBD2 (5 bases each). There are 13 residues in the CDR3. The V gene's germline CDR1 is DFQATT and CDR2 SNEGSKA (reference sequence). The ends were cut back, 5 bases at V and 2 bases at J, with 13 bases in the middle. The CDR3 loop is CSAPRGRTYEQYF. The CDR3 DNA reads TGCAGTGCTCCCCGGGGCAGAACCTACGAGCAGTACTTC.

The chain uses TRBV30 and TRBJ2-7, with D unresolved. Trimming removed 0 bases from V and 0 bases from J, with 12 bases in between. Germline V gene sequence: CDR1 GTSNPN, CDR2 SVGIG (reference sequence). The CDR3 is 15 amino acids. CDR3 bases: TGTGCCTGGAGTGTACCCGGAAGTCCCTCCTACGAGCAGTACTTC. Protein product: CAWSVPGSPSYEQYF.

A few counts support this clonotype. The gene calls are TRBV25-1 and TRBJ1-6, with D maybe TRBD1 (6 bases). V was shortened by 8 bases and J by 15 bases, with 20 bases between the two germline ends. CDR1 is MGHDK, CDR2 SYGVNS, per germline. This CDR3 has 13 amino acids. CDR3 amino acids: CASGGEGGRSLHF. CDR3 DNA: TGTGCCAGCGGCGGAGAAGGGGGGCGCAGCCTCCACTTT.

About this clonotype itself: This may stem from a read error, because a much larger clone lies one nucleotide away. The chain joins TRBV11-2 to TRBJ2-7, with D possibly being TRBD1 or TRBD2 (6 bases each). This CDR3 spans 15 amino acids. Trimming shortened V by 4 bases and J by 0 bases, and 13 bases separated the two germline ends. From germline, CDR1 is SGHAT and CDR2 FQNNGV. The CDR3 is CASSWGAGISYEQYF. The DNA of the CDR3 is TGTGCCAGCAGCTGGGGGGCGGGCATCTCCTACGAGCAGTACTTC. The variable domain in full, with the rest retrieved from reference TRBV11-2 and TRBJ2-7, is EAGVAQSPRYKIIEKRQSVAFWCNPISGHATLYWYQQILGQGPKLLIQFQNNGVVDDSQLPKDRFSAERLKGVDSTLKIQPAKLEDSAVYLCASSWGAGISYEQYFGPGTRLTVT.

The CDR3: CAISEPDREGEKLFF. The CDR3 DNA reads TGTGCCATCAGTGAGCCGGACAGGGAGGGCGAAAAACTGTTTTTT. V usage is TRBV10-3 and J usage is TRBJ1-4; 8 positions match TRBD1. CDR3 length equals 15 residues. V was clipped by 2 bases and J by 8 bases; unmatched bases: 7. Germline V CDR1 and CDR2: ENHRY, SYGVKD.

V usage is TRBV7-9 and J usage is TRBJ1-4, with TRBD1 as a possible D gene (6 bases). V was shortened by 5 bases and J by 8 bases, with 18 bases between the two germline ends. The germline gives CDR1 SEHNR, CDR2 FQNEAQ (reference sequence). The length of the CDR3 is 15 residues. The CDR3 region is CASSQWDTLEEKLFF. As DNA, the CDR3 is TGTGCCAGCAGCCAATGGGACACCCTAGAAGAAAAACTGTTTTTT.

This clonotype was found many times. Here the CDR3 reads CASSPGQGSNSPLHF. CDR3 DNA sequence: TGCGCCAGCAGCCCAGGACAGGGGAGTAATTCACCCCTCCACTTT. This chain connects TRBV4-1 to TRBJ1-6; 9 bases match TRBD1. This CDR3 contains 15 residues. Germline loops: CDR1 MGHRA, CDR2 YSYEKL. Germline trimming cut 4 bases from V and 6 bases from J; bases unmatched to any gene: 4.

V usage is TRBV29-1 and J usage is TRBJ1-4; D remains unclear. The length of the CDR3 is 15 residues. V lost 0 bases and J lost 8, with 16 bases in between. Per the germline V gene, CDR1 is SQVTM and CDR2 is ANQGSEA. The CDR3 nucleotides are TGCAGCGTTGAAGATCCGCGGGGTGGGCGCGAAAAACTGTTTTTT. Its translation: CSVEDPRGGREKLFF.

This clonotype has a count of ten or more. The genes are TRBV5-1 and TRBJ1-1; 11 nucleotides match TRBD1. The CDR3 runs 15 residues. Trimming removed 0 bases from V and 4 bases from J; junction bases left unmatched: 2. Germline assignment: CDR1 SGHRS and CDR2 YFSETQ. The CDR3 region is CASSLVGTGGTEAFF. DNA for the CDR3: TGCGCCAGCAGCTTGGTTGGGACAGGGGGCACTGAAGCTTTCTTT. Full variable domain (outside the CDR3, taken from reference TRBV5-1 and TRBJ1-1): KAGVTQTPRYLIKTRGQQVTLSCSPISGHRSVSWYQQTPGQGLQFLFEYFSETQRNKGNFPGRFSGRQFSNSRSEMNVSTLELGDSALYLCASSLVGTGGTEAFFGQGTRLTVV.

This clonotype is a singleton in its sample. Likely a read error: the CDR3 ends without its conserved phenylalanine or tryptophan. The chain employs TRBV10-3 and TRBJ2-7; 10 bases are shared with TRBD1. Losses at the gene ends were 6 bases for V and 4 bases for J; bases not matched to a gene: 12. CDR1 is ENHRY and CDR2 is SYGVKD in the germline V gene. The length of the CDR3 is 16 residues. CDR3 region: CAIRAAPTGGGYEQYL. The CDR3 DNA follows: TGTGCCATCAGAGCCGCCCCGACAGGGGGCGGTTACGAGCAGTACCTC.

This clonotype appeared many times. The CDR3 DNA reads TGTGCCAGCAGCTTGGAGGGTGCGAGTGAGCAGTACTTC. As protein: CASSLEGASEQYF. The chain uses TRBV7-2 and TRBJ2-7; D perhaps matches TRBD2 (6 bases). In germline, CDR1 is SGHTA, CDR2 FQGNSA. The CDR3 loop spans 13 amino acids. V was clipped by 3 bases and J by 7 bases, with 13 bases between them.

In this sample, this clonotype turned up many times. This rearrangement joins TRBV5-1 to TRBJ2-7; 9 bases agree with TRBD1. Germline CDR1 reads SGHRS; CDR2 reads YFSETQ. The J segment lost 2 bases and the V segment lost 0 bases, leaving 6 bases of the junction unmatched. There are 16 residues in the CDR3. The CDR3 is CASSLAVGQGTYEQYF. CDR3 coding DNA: TGCGCCAGCAGCTTGGCGGTGGGACAGGGTACCTACGAGCAGTACTTC.

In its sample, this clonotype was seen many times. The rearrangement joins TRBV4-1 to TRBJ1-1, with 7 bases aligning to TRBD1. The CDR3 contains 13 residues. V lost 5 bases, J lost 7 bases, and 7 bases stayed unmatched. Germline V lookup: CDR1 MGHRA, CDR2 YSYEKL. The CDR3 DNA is TGCGCCAGCAGCGAAACAGGGGCCTTTGAAGCTTTCTTT. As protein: CASSETGAFEAFF.

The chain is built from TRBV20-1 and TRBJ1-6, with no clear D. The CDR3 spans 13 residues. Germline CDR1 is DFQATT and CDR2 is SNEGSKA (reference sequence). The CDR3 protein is CSPTPEKNSPLHF. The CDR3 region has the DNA TGCAGCCCCACACCGGAAAAGAATTCACCCCTCCACTTT.